This T cell receptor beta chain was captured in a study of T cell repertoires in cytomegalovirus infection. Background on the study: Epitope selection comprised recently identified HLA-C-restricted CMV epitopes and well-studied HLA-B-restricted CMV epitopes. Indications came from public TCR beta signatures; they pointed to CMV infection and to a matching HLA type. General observations from the study: Identification of carriers of CMV plus the relevant HLA was performed using cumulative public TCR beta family frequency. CMV-specific HLA-C-restricted TCR beta clonotypes dominated the ex vivo response.

Notes on this clonotype: Its cognate antigen is unknown.

In TCRdb, the reads were re-called with MiXCR into one record per CDR3 protein. Altogether about 830,000 distinct CDR3 sequences are present, approximately 30% being singletons, with the ten largest covering around 12%. The ends lost 5 bases at V and 7 bases at J; junction bases unmatched: 11. The CDR3 has 15 residues. This clonotype was obtained from a human donor in good health (CMV status not recorded). Some clones in this sample may be carry-over from other donors' samples. The V and J genes are TRBV12-3 or TRBV12-4 and TRBJ1-1, with TRBD1 matching over 9 bases. Sequencing used cultured CD8+ T cells from PBMCs, obtained from culture after CMV antigen stimulation. CDR3 in DNA: TGTGCCAGCAGTCTACGGACAGGGGTGGAAGTTGAAGCTTTCTTT. Its translation: CASSLRTGVEVEAFF.